The 7 T cell receptor beta chains below all came from one sample that was sequenced in a study of beta chain features in type 1 diabetes. Expressed TCRB transcripts got sequenced, as all isolated RNA was reverse transcribed. The assay was immunoSEQ multiplex PCR, and TCRdb's table has in-frame clones only and misses some. The data contain 400,000 to 450,000 clones, over 11% of them singletons. The sequenced sample consisted of naive CD4+ T cells from blood. The receptors derive from a man between 25 and 39 years old in good health.

The genes are TRBV6-1 and TRBJ1-4; TRBD1 matches at 9 bases. The CDR3 runs 13 residues. Germline trimming cut 6 bases from V and 7 bases from J; bases unmatched to any gene: 3. Per germline, CDR1 MNHNS and CDR2 SASEGT. Here the CDR3 DNA reads TGTGCCAGCAGGACGGACAGGGGTGAAAAACTGTTTTTT. Protein: CASRTDRGEKLFF.

This clone appeared a few times. The chain links TRBV6-1 to TRBJ2-7; D is unclear. This CDR3 is built from 12 residues. Between the trimmed V and J ends, which lost 4 bases and 7 bases, there was a span of 11 bases. CDR1 and CDR2 (germline): MNHNS, SASEGT. In nucleotides, the CDR3 is TGTGCCAGCAGTGGAGTGGCTGGGGAGCAGTACGTC. Translating gives CASSGVAGEQYV.

This clone was found a few times. V is TRBV13 and J is TRBJ2-3; no definite D call. CDR1 PRHDT and CDR2 FYEKMQ come from the germline V gene (reference sequence). The CDR3 spans 12 residues. V lost 0 bases, J lost 4 bases, and 2 bases lay in between. The CDR3 nucleotides are TGTGCCAGCAGCTTAGGTGCAGATACGCAGTATTTT. Translating it yields CASSLGADTQYF.

This clone was counted a single time. The chain has TRBV5-1 and TRBJ2-7; no definite D call. Per the germline V gene, CDR1 is SGHRS and CDR2 is YFSETQ. This CDR3 comprises 12 residues. V was shortened by 0 bases and J by 3 bases, with 4 bases between the two germline ends. CDR3 DNA: TGCGCCAGCAGCTTGGATTTCTACGAGCAGTACTTC. Encoded protein: CASSLDFYEQYF.

This clone came up a few times. The V and J genes are TRBV9 and TRBJ2-6, with a tentative D call TRBD2 (5 bases). V shed 4 bases and J shed 5 bases, with 13 bases lying between them. The CDR3 runs to 15 residues. Germline assignment: CDR1 SGDLS and CDR2 YYNGEE. CDR3 in DNA: TGTGCCAGCAGCCCGATAGCGATCCGGGCCAACGTCCTGACTTTC. This encodes CASSPIAIRANVLTF.

The gene calls are TRBV9 and TRBJ2-5; D gene ambiguous. Per germline, CDR1 SGDLS and CDR2 YYNGEE. The CDR3 runs to 14 residues. Trimming took off 4 bases at V and 1 base at J, with 11 bases between the two ends. Here the CDR3 DNA reads TGTGCCAGCAGCCCAGGCGGAGCCCAAGAGACCCAGTACTTC. Amino acid sequence: CASSPGGAQETQYF. Based on the CDR3 plus reference TRBV9 and TRBJ2-5, the full variable domain is DSGVTQTPKHLITATGQRVTLRCSPRSGDLSVYWYQQSLDQGLQFLIQYYNGEERAKGNILERFSAQQFPDLHSELNLSSLELGDSALYFCASSPGGAQETQYFGPGTRLLVL.

This clone has just a few counts. V is TRBV20-1 and J is TRBJ1-1, with D unresolved. The germline gives CDR1 DFQATT, CDR2 SNEGSKA (reference sequence). V dropped 3 bases and J dropped 9 bases, with 11 bases sitting between them. CDR3 size: 11 residues. The CDR3: CSARKRDKAFF. DNA for the CDR3: TGCAGTGCTAGGAAACGGGATAAAGCTTTCTTT.